Following are 8 T cell receptor beta chains from one sample sequenced in a study of early T cells in non-severe SARS-CoV-2 infection. MiXCR, applied by TCRdb to the 5' RACE reads, yields one record per CDR3 protein. The sample records roughly 62,000 distinct CDR3 sequences, 7% to 8% being singletons. The material sequenced was whole blood. These receptors all come from an adult who was a healthcare worker with PCR-confirmed SARS-CoV-2 infection or an uninfected control (not recorded which).

This clonotype occurred many times. The J gene is TRBJ2-7, the V gene TRBV7-9; no reliable D call. The CDR3 consists of 14 residues. Germline CDR1 and CDR2: SEHNR and FQNEAQ (reference sequence). V was cut by 0 bases and J by 5 bases, with 11 bases left in between. CDR3 sequence: CASSLARVRDEQYF. CDR3 bases: TGTGCCAGCAGCTTAGCTCGGGTCCGGGACGAGCAGTACTTC.

This clonotype was detected only a few times. The chain uses TRBV18 and TRBJ1-1, with 10 bases that match TRBD1. CDR3 length equals 16 residues. The V gene end was trimmed by 6 bases and the J gene end by 1 base; junction bases not matched to a gene: 8. Looked up from germline, CDR1 is KGHSH and CDR2 is LQKENI. CDR3: CASSVPGQGKNTEAFF. In DNA form, the CDR3 reads TGTGCCAGCTCCGTACCGGGACAGGGGAAGAACACTGAAGCTTTCTTT.

Many counts were recorded for this clonotype. The chain employs TRBV28 and TRBJ2-3; 8 nucleotides match TRBD1. Germline loops: CDR1 MDHEN, CDR2 SYDVKM. Trimming cost V 2 bases and J 3 bases; bases outside gene matches: 7. This CDR3 has 16 residues. The CDR3 region is CASSLLQGAMTDTQYF. The DNA for the CDR3 is TGTGCCAGCAGTTTACTGCAGGGGGCCATGACAGATACGCAGTATTTT.

This clonotype was recorded at least ten times. The chain couples TRBV2 to TRBJ2-3; a weak D match, TRBD1 (5 bases). V gave up 6 bases and J gave up 2 bases, with 6 bases separating them. The germline gives CDR1 SNHLY, CDR2 FYNNEI. This CDR3 is 12 amino acids long. The CDR3 nucleotides are TGTGCCAGCAGGGACAACACAGATACGCAGTATTTT. Protein: CASRDNTDTQYF.

The gene calls are TRBV7-2 and TRBJ2-1, with D tentatively TRBD2 (6 bases). Trimming cost V 2 bases and J 5 bases, with 13 bases left between them. CDR1 and CDR2 (germline): SGHTA, FQGNSA. CDR3 size: 15 residues. The CDR3: CASSLRSGPNNEQFF. The CDR3 nucleotides read TGTGCCAGCAGCTTAAGGAGCGGGCCCAACAATGAGCAGTTCTTC.

V is TRBV11-2 and J is TRBJ2-1, with no clear D. The V and J ends lost 6 bases and 9 bases respectively, with 12 bases between them. In germline, CDR1 is SGHAT, CDR2 FQNNGV. This CDR3 region has 12 residues. CDR3: CASSPVLLEQFF. The DNA for the CDR3 is TGTGCCAGCAGTCCAGTCCTTCTTGAGCAGTTCTTC.

This clonotype was observed at least ten times. J is TRBJ2-1 and V is TRBV21-1; the table's D call of TRBD1 was not tested on the DNA. TRBV21-1 is deemed a pseudogene. This CDR3 comprises 13 residues. The CDR3 protein is CASNGGVYNEQFF. CDR3 DNA sequence: TGTGCCAGCAATGGGGGCGTTTACAATGAGCAGTTCTTC.

In its sample, this clonotype was seen many times. The genes are TRBV7-9 and TRBJ1-2, with 11 nucleotides matching TRBD1. The V gene's germline CDR1 is SEHNR and CDR2 FQNEAQ (reference sequence). With V trimmed by 5 bases and J by 6 bases, 14 bases remained unmatched. The CDR3 consists of 17 residues. The CDR3: CASSTRSPGQGGDGYTF. DNA for the CDR3: TGTGCCAGCAGCACCCGAAGTCCGGGACAGGGGGGCGATGGCTACACCTTC. Full variable domain (rest looked up from reference TRBV7-9 and TRBJ1-2): DTGVSQNPRHKITKRGQNVTFRCDPISEHNRLYWYRQTLGQGPEFLTYFQNEAQLEKSRLLSDRFSAERPKGSFSTLEIQRTEQGDSAMYLCASSTRSPGQGGDGYTFGSGTRLTVV.